The 9 T cell receptor beta chains below all came from one sample that was sequenced in a study of CD8+ T cells in alopecia areata. Extraction of RNA preceded its reverse transcription into cDNA, which served as the sequencing template. Only in-frame clones appear in the TCRdb table, and some are missing; sequencing was by immunoSEQ multiplex PCR. Here the sample spans around 150,000 clones, about three fifths being singletons. The source material was CD4+ T cells sorted from blood. These receptors all come from a human donor in good health.

This rearrangement joins TRBV30 to TRBJ2-2, with D unclear. Germline V lookup: CDR1 GTSNPN, CDR2 SVGIG (reference sequence). This CDR3 is built from 15 residues. V was clipped by 0 bases and J by 5 bases, with 13 bases between them. The CDR3 protein is CAWSVTWGRTGELFF. CDR3 nucleotides: TGTGCCTGGAGTGTAACGTGGGGAAGAACCGGGGAGCTGTTTTTT. The variable domain in full, with the rest retrieved from reference TRBV30 and TRBJ2-2, is SQTIHQWPATLVQPVGSPLSLECTVEGTSNPNLYWYRQAAGRGLQLLFYSVGIGQISSEVPQNLSASRPQDRQFILSSKKLLLSDSGFYLCAWSVTWGRTGELFFGEGSRLTVL.

The chain combines TRBV6-6 with TRBJ2-4; tentative D call: TRBD1 (5 bases). The CDR3 sequence is 13 residues long. Germline loops: CDR1 MNHNY, CDR2 SVGAGI (reference sequence). V gave up 4 bases and J gave up 5 bases, with 9 bases separating them. The CDR3 region is CASSLKGENIQYF. The CDR3 nucleotides are TGTGCCAGCAGTTTAAAAGGGGAAAACATTCAGTACTTC.

The CDR3 coding sequence is TGCAGCGTTGAAACAGGGTTAGCCACCATATATTTT. Translated, it gives CSVETGLATIYF. The gene calls are TRBV29-1 and TRBJ1-3, with a weak D call TRBD1 (6 bases). Germline-derived CDR1 and CDR2 are SQVTM and ANQGSEA. The CDR3 consists of 12 residues. Between the trimmed V and J ends, which lost 2 bases and 9 bases, there was a span of 11 bases.

The gene calls are TRBV5-1 and TRBJ2-7, with unresolved D. Germline CDR1 and CDR2: SGHRS and YFSETQ. Between the trimmed V and J ends, which lost 0 bases and 4 bases, there was a span of 14 bases. The CDR3 is made up of 15 amino acids. As DNA, the CDR3 is TGCGCCAGCAGCTTGGCCGGGCAGATCGGGTACGAGCAGTACTTC. It specifies CASSLAGQIGYEQYF. Looking up the rest from reference TRBV5-1 and TRBJ2-7 gives the full variable domain: KAGVTQTPRYLIKTRGQQVTLSCSPISGHRSVSWYQQTPGQGLQFLFEYFSETQRNKGNFPGRFSGRQFSNSRSEMNVSTLELGDSALYLCASSLAGQIGYEQYFGPGTRLTVT.

This clone was counted once. This sample includes further DNA sequences coding for the same CDR3. The chain recombines TRBV29-1 with TRBJ2-1; D unclear. CDR3 size: 11 residues. Trimming removed 5 bases from V and 0 bases from J, with 2 bases in between. CDR1 is SQVTM and CDR2 is ANQGSEA in the germline V gene. The CDR3 bases are TGCAGCGTTAGCTCCTACAATGAGCAGTTCTTC. The encoded protein is CSVSSYNEQFF.

The V gene is TRBV29-1, the J gene TRBJ2-6; D ambiguous. Germline lookup yields CDR1 SQVTM and CDR2 ANQGSEA. Between the trimmed V and J ends, which lost 6 bases and 1 base, there was a span of 10 bases. CDR3 length: 14 amino acids. CDR3 protein: CSVVKGSGANVLTF. The DNA for the CDR3 is TGCAGCGTCGTAAAAGGATCTGGGGCCAACGTCCTGACTTTC.

The V call is TRBV7-8, the J call TRBJ2-5; tentatively, D is TRBD1 or TRBD2 (5 bases each). The CDR3 contains 15 residues. V lost 1 base to trimming and J lost 3 bases, with 12 bases between them. CDR1 and CDR2 (germline): SGHVS, FQNEAQ. CDR3 region: CASSLVGTAKETQYF. CDR3 nucleotide sequence: TGTGCCAGCAGCTTAGTTGGGACCGCTAAAGAGACCCAGTACTTC.

The chain links TRBV14 to TRBJ1-2; no clear D gene. Trimming left V 1 base short and J 6 bases short, with 12 bases between. The CDR3 is made up of 14 amino acids. Germline CDR1 is SGHDN and CDR2 is FVKESK. The CDR3 DNA sequence: TGTGCCAGCAGCCAAGGGAGACTGGTGAATGGCTACACCTTC. This translates into CASSQGRLVNGYTF.

This rearrangement joins TRBV2 to TRBJ2-3; 13 bases are shared with TRBD2. CDR3 length: 18 residues. V shed 6 bases and J 3 bases; nucleotides not matched to a gene: 12. Looked up from germline, CDR1 is SNHLY and CDR2 is FYNNEI. The CDR3 is CASRGFGLAGEGTDTQYF. The CDR3 nucleotides read TGTGCCAGCAGAGGATTTGGACTAGCGGGAGAGGGGACAGATACGCAGTATTTT.